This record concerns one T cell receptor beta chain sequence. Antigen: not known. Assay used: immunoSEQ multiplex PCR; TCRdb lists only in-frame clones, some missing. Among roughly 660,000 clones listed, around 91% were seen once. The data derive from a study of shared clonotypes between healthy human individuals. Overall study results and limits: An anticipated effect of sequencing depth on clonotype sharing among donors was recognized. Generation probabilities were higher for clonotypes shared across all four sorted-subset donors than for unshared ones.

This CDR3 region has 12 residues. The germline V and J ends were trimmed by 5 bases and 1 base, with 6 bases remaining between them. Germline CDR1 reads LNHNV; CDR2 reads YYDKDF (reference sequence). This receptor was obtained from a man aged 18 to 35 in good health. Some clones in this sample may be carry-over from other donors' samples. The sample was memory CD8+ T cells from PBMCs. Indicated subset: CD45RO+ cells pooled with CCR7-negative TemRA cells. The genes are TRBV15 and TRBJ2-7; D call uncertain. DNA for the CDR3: TGTGCCACCAGCGACGGATCCTACGAGCAGTACTTC. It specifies CATSDGSYEQYF.